This T cell receptor (beta chain) was profiled in a study of blood T cell repertoires in COVID-19. This clone was recorded a few times. The V gene end was trimmed by 2 bases and the J gene end by 1 base; junction bases not matched to a gene: 4. CDR3 size: 16 residues. The V gene's germline CDR1 is SGHTA and CDR2 FQGNSA. Original methodology: Estimates of nucleated cell counts were drawn from the amplification of reference gene primers. Method: immunoSEQ multiplex PCR; TCRdb's copy keeps in-frame clones and lacks some. The DNA gave D and trimming, while V, J and clone size come from that table. The sample includes about 130,000 clones, about 80% of them seen just once.

The material sequenced was peripheral blood. The gene calls are TRBV7-2 and TRBJ2-1; 8 bases match TRBD2. The TCR originated in a man aged 40-49 years with active or convalescent COVID-19. The CDR3 region is CASSLSGGLSYNEQFF. The CDR3, as DNA: TGTGCCAGCAGCTTAAGCGGGGGTCTTTCCTACAATGAGCAGTTCTTC.